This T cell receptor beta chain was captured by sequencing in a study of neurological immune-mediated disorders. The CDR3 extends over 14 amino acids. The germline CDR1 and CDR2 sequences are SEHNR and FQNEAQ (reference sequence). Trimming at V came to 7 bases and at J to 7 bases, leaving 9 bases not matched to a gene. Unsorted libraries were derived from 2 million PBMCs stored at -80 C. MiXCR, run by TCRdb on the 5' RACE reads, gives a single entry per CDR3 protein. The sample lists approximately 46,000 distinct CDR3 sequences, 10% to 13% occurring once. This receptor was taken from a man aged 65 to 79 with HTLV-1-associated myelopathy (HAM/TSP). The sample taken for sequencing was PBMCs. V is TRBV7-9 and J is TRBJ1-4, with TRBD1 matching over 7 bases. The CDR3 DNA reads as TGTGCCAGCACAGGACAGGCCCTCGGTGAAAAACTGTTTTTT. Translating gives CASTGQALGEKLFF.